Sequencing of this T cell receptor beta chain was carried out in a study of cytomegalovirus exposure and HLA in healthy donors (TCRdb year 2017). As for the study more broadly: An earlier analysis of approximately 590 of the donors reported about 250 Gb of sequence data and about 100 million unique TCR beta sequences from some 180 million T cells. To predict cytomegalovirus infection status, the study brought together high-throughput TCR immunosequencing, statistical association of individual TCRs with disease status, and machine learning. Using immunosequencing, the study profiled T cell repertoires from 500 to 800 subjects and related those repertoires to cytomegalovirus serostatus. Donor age, sex, ethnicity and CMV serostatus were compiled together with the repertoire data. Genome-wide SNP genotypes for about 65% of the roughly 670 donors were used in a later genetic analysis, which treated that subset as a discovery cohort. All discovery cohort repertoires had been generated on a single sequencing platform. Roughly 310 gigabases of sequencing data and 78 million or so unique TCR sequences were included in an early release covering around 650 HLA-typed donors. The genetic ancestry cluster associated with self-reported Caucasian donors included around four fifths of the roughly 410 genotyped donors. In the later analysis, no new phenotypic data were used to find candidate immune exposures; instead, reliance was placed on TCR beta sequences and their occurrence across donors. In a later analysis, previously published TCR beta repertoires from 666 donors were re-analyzed and high-resolution HLA genotyping was added so that TCR occurrence patterns could be studied. About five DR-DQ haplotypes were treated as single units for association and clustering because of strong linkage in the cohort. Among some 410 genotyped donors of the cohort, an average of about 240,000 unique TCR beta nucleotide sequences were sequenced per donor, around 18% of them non-productive. The study aimed to test whether signatures of past pathogen exposure could be identified by cataloging public T cell receptors. HLA typing included class I and class II loci at four-digit resolution. An earlier analysis of 587 of the donors applied high-throughput TCR beta sequencing to assess whether each TCR beta V gene segment acted as functional or pseudogenic. The number of typed donors differed by locus: 629-630 for A, B, C, DRB1 and DQB1; approximately 520 for DQA1; around 610 for DPA1; and about 470 for DPB1. A separate validation cohort of about 110 different subjects was used in addition to the roughly 700-subject first cohort.

Comments on this clone: Its antigen has not been determined.

General findings and caveats noted by the study authors: The classifier was reported to diagnose cytomegalovirus status with high specificity and sensitivity in both the original cohort and the validation cohort. Most TCR sequences were observed very rarely across donors, whereas some public TCRs were present in many individuals. Correlated functional status among segregating V segments might reflect linkage disequilibrium, but an unknown experimental factor could not be ruled out. Some IMGT-functional V segments, including TRBV6-2 and TRBV6-3, could not be told apart with the 87-base-pair reads, so those segments were excluded. Compared with equally common non-associated chains, HLA-associated TCR beta chains in a later analysis were more clonally expanded and had lower generation probabilities. According to a later genetic analysis, donors in an Asian-associated ancestry cluster had fewer N-insertions in productive TCRs than the roughly 660-donor mean. In a later analysis, TCR association rates were found to vary across HLA loci, with the most associated TCRs seen for DRB1 alleles and the fewest for HLA-C alleles. In a later analysis, around 17,000 TCR beta sequences were associated with specific HLA alleles at a false discovery rate of 0.05. A later analysis reported that several top co-occurrence clusters appeared linked to parvovirus B19, influenza, CMV and Epstein-Barr virus. In a later analysis, most CMV-associated TCR beta chains were found to appear HLA-restricted, with HLA associations seemingly driven largely by CMV exposure. The authors suggested that the approach could potentially be extended to other disease states and immunological phenotypes. A few of the identified cytomegalovirus-associated TCR beta chains were confirmed in vitro to be specific for cytomegalovirus antigens. When HLA alleles, especially DR and DQ, strongly co-occurred, attributing TCR associations to individual alleles was difficult. In this cohort, only TCR beta chains were sequenced, and detectable features were limited by the absence of alpha or paired-chain data. The study gave a list of 150 to 200 TCR beta chains associated with cytomegalovirus. The presence/absence analyses assumed that sequencing depth was roughly uniform across donors, and that assumption may not be true. Immune exposure information for the cohort was limited to CMV serostatus. The earlier analysis of nearly 600 of the donors excluded 15 to 20 rarely observed V segments, including chromosome 9 orphons, because counts were too low. Because HLA typing was missing for some donors at each locus, association tests included only the typed subset. A cluster of highly shared sequence variants was judged likely to represent a technical artifact of the sequencing pipeline. A further reported finding was that TCR beta sequences accurately predicted the HLA-A and HLA-B alleles for most subjects in the first cohort. V-gene and J-gene trimming of TCR beta chains was associated with a missense DCLRE1C variant in a later genetic analysis, and the association was replicated in an independent cohort. An earlier analysis of roughly 570 of the donors showed that most TCR beta V segments appeared in productive rearrangements either about 87% or about 30% of the time, which broadly matched IMGT annotations.

Spanning cysteine to phenylalanine, the CDR3 consists of 15 amino acids. Only the CDR3 portion is preserved as DNA: 45 bases, with reading frame beginning at the first base. For CDR1 and CDR2, the germline V gene lists MNHEY and SVGAGI. V is cut by 0 bases and J by 6 bases, and the space between the germline ends is 12 bases. Receptor libraries were prepared by the immunoSEQ multiplex PCR assay. For the multiplex PCR, a mixture combining 60 forward primers for TCR Vbeta segments and 13 reverse primers for TCR Jbeta segments was used. The CDR3 region of rearranged TCR beta genes was amplified from genomic DNA by a multiplex PCR assay. The amplified TCR beta libraries were sequenced on the Illumina HiSeq System as 87-base-pair reads. The paper's processing steps were these. A later analysis counted tens of millions of unique TCR beta chains across the 550 to 700 repertoires, and some 12 million of these chains were shared by at least two donors. A nearest-neighbor algorithm error-corrected the raw reads and collapsed the reads into unique sequences, merging closely related sequences to remove PCR and sequencing errors. To assign V, D and J gene segments, CDR3 sequences were aligned to IMGT reference sequences. For a sequence to be retained, a match of at least six nucleotides to both a V gene segment and a J gene segment was required. A rearrangement was called productive if the CDR3 had no stop codons and remained in frame with V and J, and every other rearrangement was called non-productive. CDR3 was defined by IMGT convention, running from the second conserved V-encoded cysteine to the conserved J-encoded phenylalanine. Sequences without an unambiguous match to a single V gene segment were excluded from the earlier analysis of over 500 of the donors. In an earlier analysis of approximately 500 of the donors, a V segment was called functional when productive rearrangements were above 56.7%, and segregating when the standard deviation between donors exceeded 5%. A statistical classification framework was built to diagnose cytomegalovirus status from the catalog of TCR beta chain sequences. V and J gene assignment, in a later analysis, came from comparing TCR nucleotide sequences with IMGT/GENE-DB human TR gene sequences. The TCRdist pipeline was used in a later analysis to assign CDR3 sequences and most-parsimonious VDJ recombination scenarios. In a later analysis, every TCR beta chain was defined by the combination of its CDR3 amino acid sequence and its V-gene family, and reads without a unique V-gene family were dropped. A later analysis removed 550 to 650 highly shared, low-generation-probability nucleotide sequences to deal with suspected cross-contamination and a sequencing artifact. In a later analysis, a clonal expansion index was calculated for each public chain from normalized within-repertoire ranks of inferred template counts. Generation probabilities in a later analysis came from a VDJ recombination model fitted to out-of-frame rearrangements, and those results were checked against IGoR. In a later analysis, hypergeometric tests were used to score TCR-TCR, TCR-HLA and TCR-CMV co-occurrence, with a repertoire-size bias correction applied to TCR pairs. A later analysis estimated false discovery rates by permuting HLA or CMV assignments 20 times. A later analysis grouped co-occurring TCRs with DBSCAN, adding TCRdist sequence similarity when clustering within HLA-allele-positive subsets. Co-occurrence clustering excluded repertoires with fewer than 30,000 or more than 120,000 public chains, plus five with anomalous nucleotide sharing. Sourced from immuneACCESS, this table was stored by TCRdb with only in-frame sequences that have V and J called. A share of the clones is absent; for the studies checked, an unresolved V gene accounts for under half, and the remainder has no known explanation. Clonal size and the V and J genes are those of that table, whereas D and trimming came from the DNA. In this sample's table one finds 49,000 or so clones. The ten largest make up approximately 26% of the sample.

The cohort consisted of more than 650 healthy bone marrow donors. At the time of sampling, all cohort members were nominally healthy, though unrecorded immune exposures were likely present. The donor was CMV seropositive and belonged to the group of 250 to 300 seropositive cohort members. Each donor provided a peripheral blood sample, and peripheral blood mononuclear cells were used for TCR beta sequencing. The Qiagen DNeasy Blood Extraction Kit was used to extract genomic DNA from the blood cell samples. The sequence was obtained from a middle-aged man in good health and CMV-seropositive. The chain links TRBV6-5 with TRBJ2-1; a tentative D match to TRBD1 spans 5 bases. The sample was PBMCs. The CDR3 region reads CASSYSYTQGNEQFF. At the DNA level, the sequence is TGTGCCAGCAGTTACTCCTACACCCAGGGCAATGAGCAGTTCTTC.